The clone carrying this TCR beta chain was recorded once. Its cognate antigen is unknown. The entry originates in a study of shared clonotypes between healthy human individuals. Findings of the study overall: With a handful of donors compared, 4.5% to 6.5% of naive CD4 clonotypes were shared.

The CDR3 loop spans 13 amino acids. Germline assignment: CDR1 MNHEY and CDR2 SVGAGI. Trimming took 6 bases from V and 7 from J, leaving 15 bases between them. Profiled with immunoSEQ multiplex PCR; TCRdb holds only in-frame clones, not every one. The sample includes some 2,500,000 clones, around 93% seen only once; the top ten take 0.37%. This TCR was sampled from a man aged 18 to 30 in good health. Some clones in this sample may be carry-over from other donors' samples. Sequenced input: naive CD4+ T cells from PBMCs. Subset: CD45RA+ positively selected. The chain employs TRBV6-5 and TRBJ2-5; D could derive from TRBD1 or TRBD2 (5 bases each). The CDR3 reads CASSRDAQGTQYF. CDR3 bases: TGTGCCAGCAGCAGGGACGCCCAGGGGACCCAGTACTTC.